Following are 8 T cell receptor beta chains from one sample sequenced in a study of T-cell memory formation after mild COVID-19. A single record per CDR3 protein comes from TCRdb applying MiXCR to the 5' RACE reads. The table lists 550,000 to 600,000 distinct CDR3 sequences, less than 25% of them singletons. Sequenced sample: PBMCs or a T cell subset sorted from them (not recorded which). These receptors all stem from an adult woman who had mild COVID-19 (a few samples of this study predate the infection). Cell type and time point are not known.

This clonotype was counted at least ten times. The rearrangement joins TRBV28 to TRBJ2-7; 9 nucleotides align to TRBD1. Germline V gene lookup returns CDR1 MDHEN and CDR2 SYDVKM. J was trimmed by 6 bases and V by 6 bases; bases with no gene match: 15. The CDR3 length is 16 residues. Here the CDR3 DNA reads TGTGCCAGCAGCACAACCGGGACAGGGATTCCAGGCGAGCAGTACTTC. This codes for CASSTTGTGIPGEQYF.

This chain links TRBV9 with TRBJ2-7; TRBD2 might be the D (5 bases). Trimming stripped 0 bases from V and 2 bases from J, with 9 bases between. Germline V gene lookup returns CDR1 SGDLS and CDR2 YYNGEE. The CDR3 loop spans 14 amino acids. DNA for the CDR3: TGTGCCAGCAGCGTAGGCCAGCGGCCCTACGAGCAGTACTTC. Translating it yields CASSVGQRPYEQYF.

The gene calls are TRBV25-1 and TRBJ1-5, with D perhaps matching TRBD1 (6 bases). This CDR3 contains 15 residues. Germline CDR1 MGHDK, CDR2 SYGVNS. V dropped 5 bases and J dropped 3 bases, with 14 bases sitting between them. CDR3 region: CASSIPRGPNQPQHF. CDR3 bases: TGTGCCAGCAGTATTCCCAGGGGACCCAATCAGCCCCAGCATTTT.

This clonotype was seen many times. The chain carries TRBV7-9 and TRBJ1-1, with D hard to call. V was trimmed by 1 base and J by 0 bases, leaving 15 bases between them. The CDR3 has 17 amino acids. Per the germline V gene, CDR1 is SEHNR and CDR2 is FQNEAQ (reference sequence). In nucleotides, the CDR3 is TGTGCCAGCAGCTTAGAGGTCCTCGAGGGTGTGAACACTGAAGCTTTCTTT. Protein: CASSLEVLEGVNTEAFF.

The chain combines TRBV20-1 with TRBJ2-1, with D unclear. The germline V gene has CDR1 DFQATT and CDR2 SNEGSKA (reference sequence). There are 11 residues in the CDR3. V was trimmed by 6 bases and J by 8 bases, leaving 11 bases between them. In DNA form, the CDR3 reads TGCAGTGCCTGGACGGCCGATGAGCAGTTCTTC. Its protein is CSAWTADEQFF.

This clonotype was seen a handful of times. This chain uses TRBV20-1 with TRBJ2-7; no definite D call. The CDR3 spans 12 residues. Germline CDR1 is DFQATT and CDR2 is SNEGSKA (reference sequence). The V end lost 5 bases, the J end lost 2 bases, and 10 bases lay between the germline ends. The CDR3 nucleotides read TGCAGTGCTCTAGATGAGACCTACGAGCAGTACTTC. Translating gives CSALDETYEQYF.

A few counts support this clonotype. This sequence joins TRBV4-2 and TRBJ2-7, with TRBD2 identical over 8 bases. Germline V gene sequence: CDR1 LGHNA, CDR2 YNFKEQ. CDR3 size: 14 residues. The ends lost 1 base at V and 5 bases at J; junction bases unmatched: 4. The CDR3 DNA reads TGTGCCAGCAGCCAAGGGGTCGGGAGGGACGAGCAGTACTTC. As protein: CASSQGVGRDEQYF.

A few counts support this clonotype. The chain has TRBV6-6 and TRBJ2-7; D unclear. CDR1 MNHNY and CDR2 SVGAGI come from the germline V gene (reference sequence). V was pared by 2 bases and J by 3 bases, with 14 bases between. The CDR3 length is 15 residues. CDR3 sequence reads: CASSYGTEKIYEQYF. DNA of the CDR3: TGTGCCAGCAGTTACGGCACGGAAAAGATCTACGAGCAGTACTTC.